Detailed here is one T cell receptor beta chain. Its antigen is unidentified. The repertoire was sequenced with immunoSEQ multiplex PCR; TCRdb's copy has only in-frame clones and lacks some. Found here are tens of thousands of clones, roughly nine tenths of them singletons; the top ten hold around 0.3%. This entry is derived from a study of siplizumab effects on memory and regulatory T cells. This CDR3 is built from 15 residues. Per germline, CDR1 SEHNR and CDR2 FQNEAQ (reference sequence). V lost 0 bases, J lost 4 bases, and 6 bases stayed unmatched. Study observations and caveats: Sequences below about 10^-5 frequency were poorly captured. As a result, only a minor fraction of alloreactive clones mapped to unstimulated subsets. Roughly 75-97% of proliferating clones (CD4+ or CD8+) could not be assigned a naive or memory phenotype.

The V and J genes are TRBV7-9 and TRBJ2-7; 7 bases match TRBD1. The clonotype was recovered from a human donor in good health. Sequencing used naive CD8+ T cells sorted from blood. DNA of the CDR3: TGTGCCAGCAGCTTAGCACAGGGGCCGGATTACGAGCAGTACTTC. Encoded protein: CASSLAQGPDYEQYF.